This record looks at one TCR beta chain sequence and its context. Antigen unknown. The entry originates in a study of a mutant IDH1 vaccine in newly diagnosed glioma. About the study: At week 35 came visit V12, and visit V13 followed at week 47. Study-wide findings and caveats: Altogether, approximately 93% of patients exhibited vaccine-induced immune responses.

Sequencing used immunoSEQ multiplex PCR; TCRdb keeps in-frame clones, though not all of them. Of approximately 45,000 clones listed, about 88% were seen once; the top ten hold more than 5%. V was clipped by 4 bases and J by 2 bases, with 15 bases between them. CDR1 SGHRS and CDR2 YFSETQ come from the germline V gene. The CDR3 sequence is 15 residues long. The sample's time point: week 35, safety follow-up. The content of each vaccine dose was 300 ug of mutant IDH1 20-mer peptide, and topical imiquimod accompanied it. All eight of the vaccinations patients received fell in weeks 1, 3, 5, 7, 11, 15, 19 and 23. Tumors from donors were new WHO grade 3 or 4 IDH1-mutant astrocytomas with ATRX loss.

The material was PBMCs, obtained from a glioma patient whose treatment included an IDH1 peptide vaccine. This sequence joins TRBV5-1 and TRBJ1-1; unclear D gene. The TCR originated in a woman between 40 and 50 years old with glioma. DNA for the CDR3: TGCGCCAGCAGCGCCGTGGTGGGGTCAAACACTGAAGCTTTCTTT. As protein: CASSAVVGSNTEAFF.